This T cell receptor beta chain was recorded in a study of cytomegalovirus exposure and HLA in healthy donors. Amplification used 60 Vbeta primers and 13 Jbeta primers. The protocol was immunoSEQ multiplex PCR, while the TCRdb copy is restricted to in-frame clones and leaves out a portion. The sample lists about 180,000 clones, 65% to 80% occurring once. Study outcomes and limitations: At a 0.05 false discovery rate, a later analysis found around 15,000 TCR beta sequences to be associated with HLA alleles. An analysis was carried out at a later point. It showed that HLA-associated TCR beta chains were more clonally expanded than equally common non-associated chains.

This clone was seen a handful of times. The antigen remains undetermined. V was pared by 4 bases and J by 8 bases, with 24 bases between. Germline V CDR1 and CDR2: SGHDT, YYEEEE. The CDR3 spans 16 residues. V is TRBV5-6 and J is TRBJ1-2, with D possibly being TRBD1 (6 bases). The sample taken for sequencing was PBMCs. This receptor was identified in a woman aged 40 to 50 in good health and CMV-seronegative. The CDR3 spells CASSRWGPGPVGGYTF. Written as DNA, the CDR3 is TGTGCCAGCAGCCGCTGGGGGCCAGGGCCTGTGGGAGGCTACACCTTC.